These 7 T cell receptor beta chains came from one sample sequenced in a study of T cell repertoires in cytomegalovirus infection. One entry per CDR3 protein results from TCRdb running MiXCR on the reads. The data contain more than 350,000 distinct CDR3 sequences, approximately 32% of them singletons. Sample: PBMCs. These receptors were collected from a human donor in good health (CMV status not recorded). Some clones in this sample may be carry-over from other donors' samples.

This chain links TRBV11-2 with TRBJ2-5, with unresolved D. The V end lost 3 bases, the J end lost 3 bases, and 11 bases lay between the germline ends. CDR3 size: 14 residues. Germline-derived CDR1 and CDR2 are SGHAT and FQNNGV. The CDR3 region is CASSFINKKETQYF. For the CDR3, the DNA is TGTGCCAGCAGCTTTATTAACAAAAAAGAGACCCAGTACTTC.

V and J are TRBV10-2 and TRBJ1-1; D may be TRBD1 (5 bases). This CDR3 is built from 11 residues. Germline V gives CDR1 WSHSY, CDR2 SAAADI. V lost 6 bases to trimming and J lost 7 bases, with 9 bases between them. The CDR3 here is CASRRGSEAFF. DNA of the CDR3: TGCGCCAGCAGGAGGGGCAGTGAAGCTTTCTTT.

The chain links TRBV9 to TRBJ1-6; D is uncertain. V lost 1 base, J lost 9 bases, and 11 bases lay in between. The CDR3 has 14 amino acids. CDR1 and CDR2 from the germline V gene are SGDLS and YYNGEE. The CDR3 here is CASSVIPKGSPLHF. The CDR3 bases are TGTGCCAGCAGCGTAATTCCAAAAGGTTCACCCCTCCACTTT.

This rearrangement joins TRBV20-1 to TRBJ1-4, with TRBD1 identical over 7 bases. CDR1 and CDR2 (germline): DFQATT, SNEGSKA (reference sequence). The CDR3 contains 15 residues. The junction had 4 bases not matched to a gene; V was cut back by 3 bases and J by 0 bases. CDR3 sequence: CSASMDRPTNEKLFF. CDR3 in DNA: TGCAGTGCTAGTATGGACAGGCCAACTAATGAAAAACTGTTTTTT.

The table lists this clonotype with a few counts. V and J are TRBV6-1 and TRBJ2-3, with TRBD2 identical over 13 bases. The CDR3 is made up of 16 amino acids. The V and J ends lost 7 bases and 2 bases, in that order; junction bases with no gene match: 6. The V gene's germline CDR1 is MNHNS and CDR2 SASEGT. CDR3 sequence reads: CASTPTSGGYTDTQYF. DNA for the CDR3: TGTGCCAGCACCCCGACTAGCGGGGGGTACACAGATACGCAGTATTTT.

This clonotype was observed a few times. The chain carries TRBV5-6 and TRBJ2-7, with 9 bases that match TRBD1. The junction had 12 bases not matched to a gene; V was cut back by 4 bases and J by 4 bases. The CDR3 is 16 amino acids. Germline lookup yields CDR1 SGHDT and CDR2 YYEEEE. As DNA, the CDR3 is TGTGCCAGCAGCCCTGGGGGACAGGGACGGAATTACGAGCAGTACTTC. Translating gives CASSPGGQGRNYEQYF.

This clonotype was recorded many times. The gene calls are TRBV7-8 and TRBJ1-2; D may be TRBD1 (5 bases). Germline V CDR1 and CDR2: SGHVS, FQNEAQ. This CDR3 has 18 residues. V was trimmed by 1 base and J by 0 bases, leaving 18 bases between them. In DNA form, the CDR3 reads TGTGCCAGCAGCTTAGGTCGAGGGGCCACCCCGGCTAACTATGGCTACACCTTC. Its translation is CASSLGRGATPANYGYTF.